The source of this TCR beta chain is a study of T cells in narcolepsy. Study details: Donors had narcolepsy type 1 or type 2, or were healthy controls.

In regard to this clone: Antigen specificity is unknown.

There are 15 residues in the CDR3. CDR1 MNHEY and CDR2 SVGAGI come from the germline V gene. Trimming took 6 bases from V and 2 from J; bases not matched to a gene: 7. Only in-frame clones appear in the TCRdb table, and some are missing; sequencing was by immunoSEQ multiplex PCR. The sample holds around 25,000 clones, 81% seen once. Study results and caveats: HCRT-specific and TRIB2-specific autoreactive clonotypes appeared among same-patient CSF and blood CD4+ clonotypes. Blood of same and different patients, but not healthy controls, reportedly held recurring autoreactive clonotypes.

This receptor was identified in a human donor in good health. Input material: memory (CD45RA-) CD4+ T cells from blood. The J gene is TRBJ2-3, the V gene TRBV6-5, with 8 bases lining up with TRBD1. The CDR3 loop reads CASSPQGGLTDTQYF. CDR3 bases: TGTGCCAGCAGCCCACAGGGGGGCCTCACAGATACGCAGTATTTT.